This TCR beta chain was profiled in a study of shared clonotypes between healthy human individuals (dated by TCRdb to 2020 to 2022). For the wider study: The cohort included three men and two women between 18 and 49 years of age. To estimate repertoire size and how much clonotype sharing occurs between individuals, the study deeply sequenced the blood TCR repertoires of five healthy adults. To increase sequencing depth and limit assay-specific biases, TCR repertoire library preparation and sequencing were carried out by different laboratories using diverse techniques. Per donor, leukapheresis produced somewhere between about 0.94 and 9.5 billion PBMCs.

Results the study describes overall, beyond this receptor: Based on pairwise subsampling, the degree of clonotype sharing among donors was expected to be affected by sequencing depth. Because the study included a small number of donors, the genetic and exposure-history diversity represented was limited. Only blood was sampled, and tissue TCR repertoires likely differ from those in blood.

Using the deep immunoSEQ assay, TCR CDR3 regions were amplified from genomic DNA by multiplex PCR. Extracted genomic DNA from each cell subset was spread evenly across all wells of several immunoSEQ 96-well plates, with each plate serving as a replicate. For unsorted PBMC, each replicate PCR was loaded with about 300 ng genomic DNA, equivalent to tens of thousands of T cell genomes. Ten immunoSEQ deep assay plates were used to sequence the unsorted PBMC genomic DNA. Purified libraries were quantified with a Qubit 3.0 fluorometer, sized on a Bioanalyzer 2100, and re-quantified with the KAPA Library Quantification kit. Every immunoSEQ 96-well plate was sequenced on a separate single-read 150-cycle Illumina NextSeq 550 flow cell. On the authors' methods: Because only junctional sequences without quality scores were contained in the immunoSEQ output, filtering matching that applied to full-length reads could not be performed. To assign V/J genes and CDR3, sequences were annotated using PyIR, a Python wrapper for IgBLAST v1.9, with IMGT germline references. Reads were removed for weak V/J assignments (E-value above 1e-6), missing CDR3, stop codons, out-of-frame junctions, or ambiguous translated residues. V3J clonotypes were defined by identical inferred V gene, J gene, and CDR3 amino acid sequence. Percentage overlap between repertoires was computed as shared unique clonotypes divided by the size of the smaller repertoire. Richness of each repertoire was evaluated using RTK rarefaction, the Chao1 estimator, and Recon v2.1 estimates of unobserved clonotypes. Not all clones reach the TCRdb copy of this immuneACCESS table, which keeps in-frame sequences only. Checked studies attribute under half of the gap to unresolved V genes and leave the rest unexplained. The V and J calls and the clone size are those of that table, but D and trimming were determined from the DNA. This sample has more than 450,000 clones in its table, and about four fifths of those were observed once. Approximately 13% of the sample comes from the top ten.

Healthy HIV-negative adults with no recently reported acute infections or vaccinations were included as donors. Every donor was a Caucasian adult living in Nashville, Tennessee, USA. For unsorted samples, tens of millions of PBMCs were counted and genomic DNA was extracted with the QIAamp DNA Blood Mini kit. After blood collection by leukapheresis, PBMCs were isolated using Ficoll-Histopaque density gradient centrifugation and then cryopreserved in the vapor phase of liquid nitrogen. About this clone itself: What antigen it recognizes has not been identified. It has no much larger one-base neighbor in the sample; base qualities were not kept.

This sequence was found in a woman between 40 and 55 years old in good health. Some clones in this sample may be carry-over from other donors' samples. Sequencing was done on a sample of PBMCs.

The CDR3 has the sequence CASSIWTSGSTDTQYF. The DNA sequence is as follows: TGTGCCAGTAGTATCTGGACTAGCGGGAGCACAGATACGCAGTATTTT. The sequence is built from TRBV19 and TRBJ2-3; 11 middle bases align to TRBD2. From the cysteine through the phenylalanine, the CDR3 covers 16 amino acids. Only the CDR3 region is kept as DNA, spanning 48 bases read in frame from base 1. CDR1 and CDR2 (LNHDA, SQIVND) derive from the germline V gene (reference sequence). Compared with germline, V lacks 3 bases and J lacks 0 bases; bases without a gene match: 2.